The rows below give T cell receptor beta chains drawn from one sample of a study of beta chain features in type 1 diabetes. TCRdb's copy holds only in-frame clones and misses some; the assay was immunoSEQ multiplex PCR. The table has approximately 40,000 clones, 50% seen once; the top ten hold more than 0.2%. Sequenced material: stem cell memory CD4+ T cells from blood. These TCRs come from a woman aged 25 to 39 in good health. The CDR3 runs from the conserved cysteine through the conserved F or W. D genes are given only for firm matches. Clone size appears in some rows only: once, few, many, or a class for an expanded clone.

>TRBD1|few|TRBJ2-1|TRBV4-3
TGCGCCAGCAGCCGCCTAAAGGGTCGGGACAGCTACAATGAGCAGTTCTTC
CASSRLKGRDSYNEQFF
>TRBD1|.|TRBJ2-7|TRBV11-2
TGTGCCAGCAGCCCCCCGAGGCAGGGGGCTGGCGAGCAGTACTTC
CASSPPRQGAGEQYF
>TRBD2|few|TRBJ2-7|TRBV7-2
TGTGCCAGCAGCCGCGGTTTAGCGGGAGACAACGAGCAGTACTTC
CASSRGLAGDNEQYF
>TRBD1|few|TRBJ2-3|TRBV4-2
TGTGCCAGCAGTTCGGGACAGGTAACCACAGATACGCAGTATTTT
CASSSGQVTTDTQYF
>TRBD1|few|TRBJ2-7|TRBV11-2
TGTGCCAGCAGCCCCTCTGCCGGGACAGGGGTCTACGAGCAGTACTTC
CASSPSAGTGVYEQYF
>.|.|TRBJ2-3|TRBV7-3
TGTGCCAGCAGCTTAAAGGAGCGAAGCACAGATACGCAGTATTTT
CASSLKERSTDTQYF
>.|few|TRBJ2-1|TRBV7-9
TGTGCCAGCAGCCCCCTTTATAGCTCCTACAATGAGCAGTTCTTC
CASSPLYSSYNEQFF
>.|.|TRBJ1-5|TRBV18
TGTGCCAGCTCACCAGGCAGGGTGGAACAGCCCCAGCATTTT
CASSPGRVEQPQHF
>TRBD1|few|TRBJ2-5|TRBV2
TGTGCCAGCAGCGCTCAAGGACAGGGATCAACAGAGACCCAGTACTTC
CASSAQGQGSTETQYF
>.|.|TRBJ2-5|TRBV7-9
TGTGCCAGCAGCTTAACCGGGGGTCAAGAGACCCAGTACTTC
CASSLTGGQETQYF
>TRBD1|few|TRBJ2-2|TRBV2
TGTGCCAGCAGACAGGGGACAGTTCGCACCGGGGAGCTGTTTTTT
CASRQGTVRTGELFF
>.|.|TRBJ2-1|TRBV6-5
TGTGCCAGCAGTTACTCCTCCGGTGTCATATACAATGAGCAGTTCTTC
CASSYSSGVIYNEQFF
>.|.|TRBJ1-2|TRBV7-3
TGTGCCAGCAGCTTAGGCGGGACCGACCCCTCTAGGGGCTACACCTTC
CASSLGGTDPSRGYTF
>TRBD2|.|TRBJ2-1|TRBV28
TGTGCCAGCTTGGAGCGGGGTCTCTACAATGAGCAGTTCTTC
CASLERGLYNEQFF
>.|.|TRBJ2-7|TRBV28
TGTGCCAGCAGTCTCGCGGCAGTACAATCTCCTGGGCAGTACTTC
CASSLAAVQSPGQYF
>TRBD2|.|TRBJ2-7|TRBV18
TGTGCCAGCTCACCATTAGGGACTAGGGACTCCTCCGAGCAGTACTTC
CASSPLGTRDSSEQYF
>.|.|TRBJ1-5|TRBV5-4
TGTGCCAGCAGCCCCTCGGGCGGAGGAAATCAGCCCCAGCATTTT
CASSPSGGGNQPQHF
>.|.|TRBJ2-1|TRBV7-2
TGTGCCAGCAGCTATGGACTAGAGCAGTTCTTC
CASSYGLEQFF
>.|.|TRBJ2-3|TRBV5-5
TGTGCCAGCAGCTTTCTCGCTAGGAGCACAGATACGCAGTATTTT
CASSFLARSTDTQYF
>.|few|TRBJ1-5|TRBV30
TGTGCCTGGAGTGCGACTATCATACAGCCCCAGCATTTT
CAWSATIIQPQHF
>.|.|TRBJ2-3|TRBV7-9
TGTGCCAGCAGCCCCGGCCAGGGGGGAGATACGCAGTATTTT
CASSPGQGGDTQYF
>TRBD2|.|TRBJ2-2|TRBV7-2
TGTGCCAGCAGCTTAACCCGCCCAGCGGGAGGGGGTACCGGGGAGCTGTTTTTT
CASSLTRPAGGGTGELFF
>.|few|TRBJ1-2|TRBV28
TGTGCCAGCAGTTCGAGACAGCTTGGCTACACCTTC
CASSSRQLGYTF
>TRBD1|.|TRBJ1-2|TRBV29-1
TGCAGCGTACGGGACAGGGGTTTCTATGGCTACACCTTC
CSVRDRGFYGYTF
>TRBD2|few|TRBJ2-7|TRBV30
TGTGCCAGCAGCCTAGCGGCCTACGAGCAGTACTTC
CASSLAAYEQYF
>TRBD2|few|TRBJ2-1|TRBV28
TGTGCCAGCAGACATGGGGGGGCCGGGACTAGTTCTAATGAGCAGTTCTTC
CASRHGGAGTSSNEQFF
>.|.|TRBJ2-1|TRBV11-1
TGTGCCAGCAGCTTTGGACAGAACGTCGAGCAGTTCTTC
CASSFGQNVEQFF
>TRBD2|few|TRBJ2-1|TRBV5-4
TGTGCCAGCAGCTCGGGACTAGCGGGGAACAATGAGCAGTTCTTC
CASSSGLAGNNEQFF
>TRBD2|.|TRBJ2-1|TRBV7-9
TGTGCCAGCAGCTTAATACTAGCGGACTACAATGAGCAGTTCTTC
CASSLILADYNEQFF
>.|once|TRBJ2-4|TRBV6-5
TGTGCCAGCAGCGATACTCAAGCGGTTCAGTACTTC
CASSDTQAVQYF
>TRBD2|.|TRBJ2-2|TRBV29-1
TGCAGCGTTGTTAGCGGGAGTGGTCCCGGGGAGCTGTTTTTT
CSVVSGSGPGELFF
>.|.|TRBJ2-7|TRBV28
TGTGCCAGCAGTCCTCCCCCGGTCTACGAGCAGTACTTC
CASSPPPVYEQYF
>TRBD1|few|TRBJ1-3|TRBV28
TGTGCCAGCAGCCCGGGACAGCTAGGAAACACCATATATTTT
CASSPGQLGNTIYF
>.|.|TRBJ2-3|TRBV11-2
TGTGCCAGCAGCTTAGCCGGACAGACTGGCACAGATACGCAGTATTTT
CASSLAGQTGTDTQYF
>TRBD1|.|TRBJ1-2|TRBV29-1
TGCAGCGTTGCCACCCTGTGGGACAGGAGCGGAGGCTACACCTTC
CSVATLWDRSGGYTF
>.|.|TRBJ1-5|TRBV21-1
TGTGCCAGCAGCAAAAGGAAAGGGGGGGAACTCAATCAGCCCCAGCATTTT
CASSKRKGGELNQPQHF
>TRBD2|.|TRBJ2-1|TRBV5-1
TGCGCCAGCAGCTTGATTTCCGGGGGGAACAATGAGCAGTTCTTC
CASSLISGGNNEQFF
>.|.|TRBJ2-5|TRBV6-5
TGTGCCAGCACTAGTCAAGAGACCCAGTACTTC
CASTSQETQYF
>TRBD2|.|TRBJ2-1|TRBV7-8
TGTGCCAGCAGCTTACTAGCGGGAGTCAATGAGCAGTTCTTC
CASSLLAGVNEQFF
>.|few|TRBJ2-7|TRBV5-1
TGCGCCAGCAGCTTGGGGACAGTTCGAAGCTCCTACGAGCAGTACTTC
CASSLGTVRSSYEQYF
>TRBD1|.|TRBJ1-2|TRBV7-3
TGTGCCAGCAGCCTAGACAGGGGGAGAGGCTACACCTTC
CASSLDRGRGYTF
>.|.|TRBJ2-1|TRBV4-2
TGTGCCAGAAGGCAACGAAGGTCCGACACTAATGAGCAGTTCTTC
CARRQRRSDTNEQFF
>.|few|TRBJ2-1|TRBV21-1
TGTGCCAGCAGCAACCTGGACCCAGGGAGGAGTCATGAGCAGTTCTTC
CASSNLDPGRSHEQFF
>.|.|TRBJ2-1|TRBV7-2
TGTGCCAGCTTCCCAAGACCCCTAGCCATAGGCAATGAGCAGTTCTTC
CASFPRPLAIGNEQFF
>TRBD1|.|TRBJ2-7|TRBV6-5
TGTGCCAGCAGTGCCACCCGGGACAGGGGTAACGAGCAGTACTTC
CASSATRDRGNEQYF
>TRBD2|.|TRBJ2-7|TRBV10-3
TGTGCCATCAGTGAGTCGGCTAGCGGGAGTTACGAGCAGTACTTC
CAISESASGSYEQYF
>TRBD2|.|TRBJ2-1|TRBV29-1
TGCAGCGTAGGTTTCAGCGGGGACTACTCCTACAATGAGCAGTTCTTC
CSVGFSGDYSYNEQFF
>.|.|TRBJ2-5|TRBV11-2
TGTGCCAGCAGTTCCCGGGACTTAGGCGGGGAGACCCAGTACTTC
CASSSRDLGGETQYF